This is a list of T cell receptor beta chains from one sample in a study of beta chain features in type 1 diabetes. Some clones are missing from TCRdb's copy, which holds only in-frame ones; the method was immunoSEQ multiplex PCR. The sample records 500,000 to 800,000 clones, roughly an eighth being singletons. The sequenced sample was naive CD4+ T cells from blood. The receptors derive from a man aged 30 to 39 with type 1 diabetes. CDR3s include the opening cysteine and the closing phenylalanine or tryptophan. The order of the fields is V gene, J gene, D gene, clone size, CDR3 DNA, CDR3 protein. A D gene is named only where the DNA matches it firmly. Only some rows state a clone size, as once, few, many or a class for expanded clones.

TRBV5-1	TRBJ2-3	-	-	TGCGCCAGCAGCTTTGCTGGGGTTAGCACAGATACGCAGTATTTT	CASSFAGVSTDTQYF
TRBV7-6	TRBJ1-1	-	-	TGTGCCAGCAGCTTTAGTCTCCGGGCCGAAGAAACTGAAGCTTTCTTT	CASSFSLRAEETEAFF
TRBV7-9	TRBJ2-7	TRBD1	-	TGTGCCAGCAGCTTCGGGACAGGGCCCTACGAGCAGTACTTC	CASSFGTGPYEQYF
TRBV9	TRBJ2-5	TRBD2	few	TGTGCCAGCAGCGCCGAACCCGGTCGGGCGCGGGGGGAGACCCAGTACTTC	CASSAEPGRARGETQYF
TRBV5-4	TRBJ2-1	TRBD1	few	TGTGCCAGCCCCTCCGGGACAGGGGCTTCCAATGAGCAGTTCTTC	CASPSGTGASNEQFF
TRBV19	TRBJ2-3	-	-	TGTGCCAGTAGTATCCCCGGGGGCAGCACAGATACGCAGTATTTT	CASSIPGGSTDTQYF
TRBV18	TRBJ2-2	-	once	TGTGCCAGCTCCCCTCTCGAGGTCTCCACAACCGGGGAGCTGTTTTTT	CASSPLEVSTTGELFF
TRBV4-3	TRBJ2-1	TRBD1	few	TGCGCCAGCAGCCTTGGGACAGCCCTAGACTCCTACAATGAGCAGTTCTTC	CASSLGTALDSYNEQFF
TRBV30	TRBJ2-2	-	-	TGTGCCTGGAGTTCCCGCAGGGGGGGAACCGGGGAGCTGTTTTTT	CAWSSRRGGTGELFF
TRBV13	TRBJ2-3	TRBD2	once	TGTGCCAGCAGCTCCCACCTAGCGGGGGGTCTCGATACGCAGTATTTT	CASSSHLAGGLDTQYF
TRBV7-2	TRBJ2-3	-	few	TGTGCCAGCAGCTTAGTAACAGGGAGCACAGATACGCAGTATTTT	CASSLVTGSTDTQYF
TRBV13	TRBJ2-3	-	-	TGTGCCAGCAGCTTACCAGAGAGGCCCACAGATACGCAGTATTTT	CASSLPERPTDTQYF
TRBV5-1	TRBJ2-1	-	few	TGCGCCAGCAGCACGGACGGCCTGGGTCAGTTCTTC	CASSTDGLGQFF
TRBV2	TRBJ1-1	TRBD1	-	TGTGCCAGCAGGGACAGGATGAACACTGAAGCTTTCTTT	CASRDRMNTEAFF
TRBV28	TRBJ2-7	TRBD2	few	TGTGCCAGCAGCCGAGCGGGAGTACTCTACGAGCAGTACTTC	CASSRAGVLYEQYF
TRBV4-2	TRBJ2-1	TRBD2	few	TGTGCCAGCAGCCAATTCAGCATACAAGGACTAGCAGCGGGGAATGAGCAGTTCTTC	CASSQFSIQGLAAGNEQFF
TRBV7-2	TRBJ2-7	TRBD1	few	TGTGCCAGCAGCTATAACAGGGGGTACGAGCAGTACTTC	CASSYNRGYEQYF
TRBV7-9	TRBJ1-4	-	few	TGTGCCAGCACCCCCCGCCCGGGATTTGCAACTAATGAAAAACTGTTTTTT	CASTPRPGFATNEKLFF
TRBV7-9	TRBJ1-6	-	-	TGTGCCAGCAGCTTCGCAGGGCGCGCGGGGTCACCCCTCCACTTT	CASSFAGRAGSPLHF
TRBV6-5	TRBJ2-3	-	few	TGTGCCAGCAGTTACTCTGGGCGGTACACAGATACGCAGTATTTT	CASSYSGRYTDTQYF
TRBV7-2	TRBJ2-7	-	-	TGTGCCAGCAGCTTAGTACAGGGAAGTCGCGAGCAGTACTTC	CASSLVQGSREQYF
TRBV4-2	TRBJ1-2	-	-	TGTGCCAGCAGCCAAGTTGGACAGCTCTATGGCTACACCTTC	CASSQVGQLYGYTF
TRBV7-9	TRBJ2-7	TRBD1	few	TGTGCCAGCAGCTCTACAGGGGGCATCTACGAGCAGTACTTC	CASSSTGGIYEQYF
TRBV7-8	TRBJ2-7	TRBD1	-	TGTGCCAGCAGCCCGGACAGGGGGTACGAGCAGTACTTC	CASSPDRGYEQYF
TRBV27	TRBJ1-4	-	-	TGTGCCAGCAGTTGGTCGCAGGGATCCGAAAAACTGTTTTTT	CASSWSQGSEKLFF
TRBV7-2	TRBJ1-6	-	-	TGTGCCAGCAGCTTAGGAACGGCCAGAGATTCACCCCTCCACTTT	CASSLGTARDSPLHF
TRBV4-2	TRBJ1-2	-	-	TGTGCCAGCAGCCAAGAGCTATTGCAGATCCCCTATGGCTACACCTTC	CASSQELLQIPYGYTF
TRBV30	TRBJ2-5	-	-	TGTGCCTGGAGTGTAGGGGCGGGGGAGACCCAGTACTTC	CAWSVGAGETQYF
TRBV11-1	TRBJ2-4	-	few	TGTGCCAGCAGCTTGGGAGACTGGGCCAAAAACATTCAGTACTTC	CASSLGDWAKNIQYF
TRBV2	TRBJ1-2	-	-	TGTGCCAGCAGGGCCCAAGACAGTTATGGCTACACCTTC	CASRAQDSYGYTF
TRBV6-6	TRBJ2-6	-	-	TGTGCCAGCAGTTACGGGCGGGGACCTGGGGCCAACGTCCTGACTTTC	CASSYGRGPGANVLTF